The sequence of this T cell receptor beta chain was determined in a study of blood T cell repertoires in COVID-19. Whole-study context: Material from acute and convalescent COVID-19 was sourced from the United States, Italy and Spain.

Authors' data handling: Counts of nucleated cells, estimated from reference gene primer amplification, were obtained. Repertoires were generated with immunoSEQ multiplex PCR, while TCRdb's copy carries only in-frame clones and drops some. The DNA was the basis for D and trimming; V, J and clone size are from that table. The sample holds approximately 70,000 clones, roughly nine tenths seen once. It was during active infection that Seattle patients were enrolled and then longitudinally followed. V was pared by 4 bases and J by 1 base, with 8 bases between. This CDR3 has 13 residues. Germline V lookup: CDR1 SGHRS, CDR2 YFSETQ.

Sequencing input: peripheral blood. This TCR was sampled from a man in his forties with COVID-19, enrolled during active disease. The chain employs TRBV5-1 and TRBJ1-1, with D uncertain. In DNA form, the CDR3 reads TGCGCCAGCAGCCCCTTGAGGAACACTGAAGCTTTCTTT. Protein product: CASSPLRNTEAFF.